These 25 T cell receptor beta chains came from one sample sequenced in a study of CD8+ T cells in alopecia areata. Extracted from the samples, RNA was reverse transcribed into cDNA to serve as the sequencing template. The method was immunoSEQ multiplex PCR; TCRdb's version includes in-frame clones alone and lacks a portion of them. The sample lists about 180,000 clones, 67% occurring once. The specimen comprised CD8+ T cells sorted from blood, sampled at week 0. Source of these receptors: a human donor with alopecia areata.

This clone was seen only a few times. V and J are TRBV29-1 and TRBJ2-1; D remains ambiguous. This CDR3 spans 13 amino acids. The germline gives CDR1 SQVTM, CDR2 ANQGSEA. Trimming took off 7 bases at V and 3 bases at J, with 13 bases between the two ends. CDR3 sequence reads: CSGNLLDYNEQFF. In DNA form, the CDR3 reads TGCAGCGGGAACTTACTTGACTACAATGAGCAGTTCTTC.

This clone was seen only a few times. The chain joins TRBV4-1 to TRBJ2-7, with 8 bases lining up with TRBD1. This CDR3 is 16 amino acids long. Losses at the gene ends were 4 bases for V and 0 bases for J; bases not matched to a gene: 8. From germline, CDR1 is MGHRA and CDR2 YSYEKL. The DNA for the CDR3 is TGCGCCAGCAGCCCAGCACGGACAGGGCTCTCCTACGAGCAGTACTTC. It is translated as CASSPARTGLSYEQYF.

The CDR3 region is CASDLLAVEQFF. The CDR3 DNA sequence: TGTGCCAGCGACTTACTAGCCGTTGAGCAGTTCTTC. The rearrangement joins TRBV2 to TRBJ2-1; D possibly corresponds to TRBD2 (6 bases). CDR1 is SNHLY and CDR2 is FYNNEI in the germline V gene. The CDR3 consists of 12 residues. Deletions cut 8 bases from V and 9 bases from J, with 14 bases between.

The chain uses TRBV5-1 and TRBJ2-5, with D perhaps given as TRBD1 or TRBD2 (6 bases each). Looked up from germline, CDR1 is SGHRS and CDR2 is YFSETQ. The CDR3 is 14 amino acids. Trimming took 0 bases from V and 4 from J, leaving 10 bases between them. CDR3 coding DNA: TGCGCCAGCAGCTTGGAGGGGGGTACAGAGACCCAGTACTTC. It is translated as CASSLEGGTETQYF.

The gene calls are TRBV15 and TRBJ2-5; D gene unclear. The CDR3 is 15 amino acids. Trimming left V 0 bases short and J 1 base short, with 9 bases between. CDR1 LNHNV and CDR2 YYDKDF come from the germline V gene (reference sequence). The CDR3 loop reads CATSRDRAAQETQYF. The CDR3 DNA reads TGTGCCACCAGCAGAGATAGGGCAGCCCAAGAGACCCAGTACTTC.

V gene TRBV30 combines with J gene TRBJ2-7, with 8 bases lining up with TRBD1. Trimming removed 2 bases from V and 3 bases from J; junction bases left unmatched: 12. The length of the CDR3 is 16 residues. Germline assignment: CDR1 GTSNPN and CDR2 SVGIG (reference sequence). This chain's CDR3 is CAWSPETRGRFYEQYF. The CDR3 nucleotides are TGTGCCTGGAGTCCCGAGACCAGGGGGCGATTCTACGAGCAGTACTTC. The full variable domain, with the rest looked up from reference TRBV30 and TRBJ2-7, is SQTIHQWPATLVQPVGSPLSLECTVEGTSNPNLYWYRQAAGRGLQLLFYSVGIGQISSEVPQNLSASRPQDRQFILSSKKLLLSDSGFYLCAWSPETRGRFYEQYFGPGTRLTVT.

This chain connects TRBV11-2 to TRBJ2-3, with D hard to call. This CDR3 is 15 amino acids long. V was pared by 5 bases and J by 1 base, with 13 bases between. Per the germline V gene, CDR1 is SGHAT and CDR2 is FQNNGV. The CDR3 DNA reads as TGTGCCAGCAGCCAAGTCGACGGAGGCACAGATACGCAGTATTTT. It specifies CASSQVDGGTDTQYF. Looking up the rest from reference TRBV11-2 and TRBJ2-3 gives the full variable domain: EAGVAQSPRYKIIEKRQSVAFWCNPISGHATLYWYQQILGQGPKLLIQFQNNGVVDDSQLPKDRFSAERLKGVDSTLKIQPAKLEDSAVYLCASSQVDGGTDTQYFGPGTRLTVL.

J is TRBJ2-1 and V is TRBV7-9; 8 nucleotides align to TRBD2. Looked up from germline, CDR1 is SEHNR and CDR2 is FQNEAQ (reference sequence). CDR3 length: 16 residues. V lost 5 bases, J lost 7 bases, and 13 bases stayed unmatched. The CDR3 nucleotides are TGTGCCAGCAGCCGCGAGGCCGGGGGGGCCAGGAATGAGCAGTTCTTC. Translated: CASSREAGGARNEQFF.

For this clone: Other DNA variants within this sample encode the same CDR3. The chain recombines TRBV7-8 with TRBJ2-7; D remains ambiguous. The CDR3 runs 11 residues. The V end lost 2 bases, the J end lost 7 bases, and 6 bases lay between the germline ends. Germline assignment: CDR1 SGHVS and CDR2 FQNEAQ. The CDR3 sequence is CASSLSGEQYF. In nucleotides, the CDR3 is TGTGCCAGCAGCTTATCCGGGGAGCAGTACTTC.

CDR3 DNA sequence: TGCGCCAGCAGTGAGGCAGGGGGCGCAGATACGCAGTATTTT. Protein: CASSEAGGADTQYF. This rearrangement joins TRBV10-1 to TRBJ2-3; 8 bases fit TRBD1. The CDR3 is 14 residues long. After removal of 2 bases from V and 4 bases from J, the junction contained 2 bases not matched to a gene. CDR1 and CDR2 (germline): WNHNN, SYGVQD (reference sequence).

This chain joins TRBV5-1 and TRBJ2-5, with D possibly TRBD2 on 6 matching bases. The V end lost 2 bases, the J end lost 2 bases, and 19 bases lay between the germline ends. From germline, CDR1 is SGHRS and CDR2 YFSETQ. This CDR3 is 17 amino acids long. The CDR3 reads CASSFIGGDGDQETQYF. The CDR3 DNA reads TGCGCCAGCAGCTTTATCGGAGGGGATGGGGATCAAGAGACCCAGTACTTC. Variable domain in full (rest from reference TRBV5-1 and TRBJ2-5): KAGVTQTPRYLIKTRGQQVTLSCSPISGHRSVSWYQQTPGQGLQFLFEYFSETQRNKGNFPGRFSGRQFSNSRSEMNVSTLELGDSALYLCASSFIGGDGDQETQYFGPGTRLLVL.

The chain's CDR3 is CASSYEGYNEQFF. The DNA for the CDR3 is TGCGCCAGCAGCTACGAGGGGTACAATGAGCAGTTCTTC. The chain couples TRBV5-1 to TRBJ2-1, with D possibly called TRBD1 or TRBD2 (5 bases each). V was shortened by 3 bases and J by 4 bases, with 8 bases between the two germline ends. Germline CDR1 and CDR2: SGHRS and YFSETQ. This CDR3 region has 13 residues.

The chain joins TRBV15 to TRBJ1-2; unclear D gene. V was shortened by 1 base and J by 8 bases, with 17 bases between the two germline ends. From germline, CDR1 is LNHNV and CDR2 YYDKDF (reference sequence). The CDR3 is 15 amino acids. The CDR3 loop reads CATSRGARTPEGYTF. CDR3 nucleotides: TGTGCCACCAGCAGAGGTGCCCGGACGCCGGAGGGCTACACCTTC.

The gene calls are TRBV13 and TRBJ2-1; a weak D match, TRBD1 (6 bases). This CDR3 region has 18 residues. Germline V gene data show CDR1 as PRHDT and CDR2 as FYEKMQ (reference sequence). With 1 base removed from V and 8 bases from J, the gap between germline ends came to 24 bases. The CDR3 loop reads CASSLDREGISRIHEQFF. DNA of the CDR3: TGTGCCAGCAGCTTAGACAGGGAAGGGATTAGTAGGATCCATGAGCAGTTCTTC.

This chain uses TRBV29-1 with TRBJ2-5; 12 bases are a match to TRBD2. Trimming at V came to 6 bases and at J to 4 bases, leaving 21 bases not matched to a gene. The germline V gene has CDR1 SQVTM and CDR2 ANQGSEA. The CDR3 is 19 residues long. The CDR3 spells CSVSDREPGLAGFRETQYF. The CDR3, as DNA: TGCAGCGTGTCAGACCGGGAGCCGGGACTAGCGGGCTTCCGAGAGACCCAGTACTTC. Filled out from reference TRBV29-1 and TRBJ2-5, the complete variable domain reads SAVISQKPSRDICQRGTSLTIQCQVDSQVTMMFWYRQQPGQSLTLIATANQGSEATYESGFVIDKFPISRPNLTFSTLTVSNMSPEDSSIYLCSVSDREPGLAGFRETQYFGPGTRLLVL.

The chain joins TRBV4-1 to TRBJ2-5; D unclear. Germline-derived CDR1 and CDR2 are MGHRA and YSYEKL. There are 14 residues in the CDR3. V lost 3 bases and J lost 1, with 9 bases in between. CDR3 nucleotide sequence: TGCGCCAGCAGCCAGACCAACCTCCAAGAGACCCAGTACTTC. Translating it yields CASSQTNLQETQYF.

The chain uses TRBV7-9 and TRBJ1-1; no clear D. Germline lookup yields CDR1 SEHNR and CDR2 FQNEAQ (reference sequence). V was clipped by 5 bases and J by 1 base, with 11 bases between them. The CDR3 covers 14 residues. CDR3 coding DNA: TGTGCCAGCAGCAGAACGTTTTGGAACACTGAAGCTTTCTTT. Translating it yields CASSRTFWNTEAFF.

This clone has more than one count but fewer than ten. This chain uses TRBV30 with TRBJ1-1; no firm D call. V gave up 2 bases and J gave up 1 base, with 14 bases separating them. Germline V gives CDR1 GTSNPN, CDR2 SVGIG (reference sequence). There are 15 residues in the CDR3. The CDR3 loop reads CAWSIAGTSNTEAFF. CDR3 sequence (DNA): TGTGCCTGGAGTATCGCTGGAACTTCGAACACTGAAGCTTTCTTT.

Ten or more counts support this clone. The chain combines TRBV29-1 with TRBJ2-2; TRBD2 agrees at 9 bases. Germline V gives CDR1 SQVTM, CDR2 ANQGSEA. The length of the CDR3 is 17 residues. J gave up 3 bases and V 4 bases, and 12 bases lay outside the gene matches. Written as DNA, the CDR3 is TGCAGCGTTGGAGGCGGCGGGGGGGCCCCCTACACCGGGGAGCTGTTTTTT. This codes for CSVGGGGGAPYTGELFF.

This clone appeared a single time. J is TRBJ2-4 and V is TRBV7-9, with 9 bases that match TRBD1. The CDR3 spans 16 residues. V trimming: 1 base; J trimming: 2 bases; junction bases outside the gene matches: 3. Per germline, CDR1 SEHNR and CDR2 FQNEAQ (reference sequence). Here the CDR3 reads CASSLENRGPKNIQYF. CDR3 sequence (DNA): TGTGCCAGCAGCTTAGAGAACAGGGGGCCCAAAAACATTCAGTACTTC.

J is TRBJ1-5 and V is TRBV6-5, with D uncertain. Germline V lookup: CDR1 MNHEY, CDR2 SVGAGI. Trimming took off 6 bases at V and 7 bases at J, with 13 bases between the two ends. The CDR3 has 13 amino acids. The chain's CDR3 is CASSGTQYQPQHF. The DNA of the CDR3 is TGTGCCAGCAGCGGCACCCAATACCAGCCCCAGCATTTT.

This sequence joins TRBV2 and TRBJ2-5; no definite D call. Trimming left V 4 bases short and J 2 bases short, with 23 bases between. This CDR3 has 18 amino acids. CDR1 SNHLY and CDR2 FYNNEI come from the germline V gene. DNA for the CDR3: TGTGCCAGCAGTGGCGAGCGATCCCGTCCCTCGAGACAAGAGACCCAGTACTTC. Amino acid sequence: CASSGERSRPSRQETQYF. Full variable domain (remainder filled in from reference TRBV2 and TRBJ2-5): EPEVTQTPSHQVTQMGQEVILRCVPISNHLYFYWYRQILGQKVEFLVSFYNNEISEKSEIFDDQFSVERPDGSNFTLKIRSTKLEDSAMYFCASSGERSRPSRQETQYFGPGTRLLVL.

The table lists this clone with a few counts. The chain carries TRBV9 and TRBJ2-3, with D possibly matching TRBD2 (5 bases). CDR1 is SGDLS and CDR2 is YYNGEE in the germline V gene. The CDR3 spans 15 residues. Trimming left V 2 bases short and J 2 bases short, with 12 bases between. The CDR3 is CASSVQAAPTDTQYF. The CDR3 DNA reads TGTGCCAGCAGCGTTCAAGCGGCGCCCACAGATACGCAGTATTTT.

This chain uses TRBV4-1 with TRBJ2-7; no definite D call. V was trimmed by 0 bases and J by 6 bases, leaving 12 bases between them. The CDR3 loop spans 14 amino acids. The germline gives CDR1 MGHRA, CDR2 YSYEKL. This chain's CDR3 is CASSQDMPVGEQYF. The CDR3 DNA sequence: TGCGCCAGCAGCCAAGATATGCCCGTTGGCGAGCAGTACTTC.

This CDR3 is CASSPGQGLGNQPQHF. The DNA of the CDR3 is TGTGCCAGCTCACCAGGTCAGGGGCTTGGCAATCAGCCCCAGCATTTT. The chain combines TRBV18 with TRBJ1-5; D might be TRBD1 (6 bases). Per the germline V gene, CDR1 is KGHSH and CDR2 is LQKENI. This CDR3 is built from 16 residues. The V end was cut by 2 bases, the J end by 2 bases, with 13 bases between.